This T cell receptor (beta chain) was recorded in a study of chemoradiotherapy in HPV16-positive cancers. Study conclusions and caveats: Candidate HPV-specific clones and E7-related TCR motifs grew in tumor during treatment.

For this clone: Its specificity is unknown.

Here immunoSEQ multiplex PCR was the method, and the copy in TCRdb shows in-frame clones only, minus some. The table records about 35,000 clones, 92% of them present only once. This sample comprised blood, obtained from a patient who underwent chemoradiotherapy. The receptor was derived from a human donor with HPV-associated anogenital cancer.

The CDR3: CASQTRAALYETQYF. The CDR3 DNA sequence: TGTGCCAGCCAAACACGGGCCGCGTTGTATGAGACCCAGTACTTC. The rearrangement uses TRBV5-5 and TRBJ2-5; D ambiguous. V was trimmed by 7 bases and J by 5 bases, leaving 21 bases between them. CDR1 and CDR2 from the germline V gene are SGHKS and YYEKEE (reference sequence). CDR3 size: 15 residues.